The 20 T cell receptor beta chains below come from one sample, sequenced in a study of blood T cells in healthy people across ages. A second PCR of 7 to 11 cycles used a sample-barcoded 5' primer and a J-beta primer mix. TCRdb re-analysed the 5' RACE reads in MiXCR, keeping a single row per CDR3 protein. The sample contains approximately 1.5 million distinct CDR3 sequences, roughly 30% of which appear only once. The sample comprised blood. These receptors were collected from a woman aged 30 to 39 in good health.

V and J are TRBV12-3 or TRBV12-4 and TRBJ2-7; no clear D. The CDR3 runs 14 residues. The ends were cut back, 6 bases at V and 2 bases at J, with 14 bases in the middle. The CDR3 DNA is TGTGCCAGCAGGCAGATCGACACCGCCTACGAGCAGTACTTC. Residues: CASRQIDTAYEQYF.

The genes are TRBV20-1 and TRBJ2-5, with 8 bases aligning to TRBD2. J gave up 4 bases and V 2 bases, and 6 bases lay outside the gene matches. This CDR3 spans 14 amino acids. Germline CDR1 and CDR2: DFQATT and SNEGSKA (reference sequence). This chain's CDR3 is CSARPGTSGETQYF. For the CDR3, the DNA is TGCAGTGCTAGACCAGGGACTAGTGGAGAGACCCAGTACTTC.

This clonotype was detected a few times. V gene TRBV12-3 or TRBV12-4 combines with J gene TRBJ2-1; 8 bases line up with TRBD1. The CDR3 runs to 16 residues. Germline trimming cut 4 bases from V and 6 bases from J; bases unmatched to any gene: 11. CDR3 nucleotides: TGTGCCAGCAGTTCCCCCCCGGACAGGGCTGTCAATGAGCAGTTCTTC. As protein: CASSSPPDRAVNEQFF.

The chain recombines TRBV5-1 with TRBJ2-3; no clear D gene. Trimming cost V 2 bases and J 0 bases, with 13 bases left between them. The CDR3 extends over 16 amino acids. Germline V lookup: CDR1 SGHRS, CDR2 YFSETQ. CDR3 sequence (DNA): TGCGCCAGCAGCTTCGTTCAGATAGCTAGCACAGATACGCAGTATTTT. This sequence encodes CASSFVQIASTDTQYF.

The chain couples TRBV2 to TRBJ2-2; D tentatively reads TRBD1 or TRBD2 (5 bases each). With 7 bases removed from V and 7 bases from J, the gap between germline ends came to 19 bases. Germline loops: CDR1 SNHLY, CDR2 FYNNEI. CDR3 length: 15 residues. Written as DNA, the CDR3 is TGTGCCAGCAATACCCGAGAGGGGCGCGGCGGGGAGCTGTTTTTT. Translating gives CASNTREGRGGELFF.

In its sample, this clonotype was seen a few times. The CDR3, as DNA: TGCAGCGTTGAACCGCGGGGCTTAACTGAAGCTTTCTTT. Translated, it gives CSVEPRGLTEAFF. The chain employs TRBV29-1 and TRBJ1-1; D might be TRBD1 (5 bases). The CDR3 is 13 residues long. The germline CDR1 and CDR2 sequences are SQVTM and ANQGSEA. V lost 2 bases and J 5 bases, leaving 12 bases between the germline ends.

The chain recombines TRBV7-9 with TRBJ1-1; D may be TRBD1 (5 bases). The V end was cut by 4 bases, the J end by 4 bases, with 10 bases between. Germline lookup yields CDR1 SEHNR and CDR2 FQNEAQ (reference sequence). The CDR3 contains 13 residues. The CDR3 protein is CASSSREGTEAFF. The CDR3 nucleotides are TGTGCCAGCAGCTCCAGGGAGGGCACTGAAGCTTTCTTT.

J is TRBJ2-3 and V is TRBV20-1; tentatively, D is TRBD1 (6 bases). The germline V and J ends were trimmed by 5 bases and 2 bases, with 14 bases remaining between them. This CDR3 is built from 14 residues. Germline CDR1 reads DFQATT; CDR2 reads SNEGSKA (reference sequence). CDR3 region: CSAGAKGHTDTQYF. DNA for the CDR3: TGCAGTGCTGGGGCCAAGGGACACACAGATACGCAGTATTTT.

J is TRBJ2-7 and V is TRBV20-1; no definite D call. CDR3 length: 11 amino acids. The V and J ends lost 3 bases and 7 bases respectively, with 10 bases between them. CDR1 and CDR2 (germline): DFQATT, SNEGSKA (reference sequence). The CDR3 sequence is CSARYSGEQYF. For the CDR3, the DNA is TGCAGTGCTAGGTATTCGGGTGAGCAGTACTTC.

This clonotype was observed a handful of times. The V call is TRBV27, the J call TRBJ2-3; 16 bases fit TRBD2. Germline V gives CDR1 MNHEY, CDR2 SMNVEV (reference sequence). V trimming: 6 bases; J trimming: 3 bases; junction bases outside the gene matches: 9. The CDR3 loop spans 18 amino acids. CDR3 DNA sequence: TGTGCCAGCAGACAGGGACTAGCGGGAGGGCCTAGGACAGATACGCAGTATTTT. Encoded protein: CASRQGLAGGPRTDTQYF.

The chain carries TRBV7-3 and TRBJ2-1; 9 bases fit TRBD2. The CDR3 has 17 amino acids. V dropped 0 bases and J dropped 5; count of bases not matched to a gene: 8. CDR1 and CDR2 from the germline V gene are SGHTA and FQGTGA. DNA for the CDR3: TGTGCCAGCAGCTTAACGTCTGGCGGGGGGGCCAACAATGAGCAGTTCTTC. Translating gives CASSLTSGGGANNEQFF.

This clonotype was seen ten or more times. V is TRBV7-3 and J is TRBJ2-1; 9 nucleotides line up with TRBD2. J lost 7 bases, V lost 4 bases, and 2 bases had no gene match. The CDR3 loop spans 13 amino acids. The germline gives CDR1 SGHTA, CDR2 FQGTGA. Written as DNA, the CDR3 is TGTGCCAGCAGCTCGGGACTAGCTAATGAGCAGTTCTTC. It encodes CASSSGLANEQFF.

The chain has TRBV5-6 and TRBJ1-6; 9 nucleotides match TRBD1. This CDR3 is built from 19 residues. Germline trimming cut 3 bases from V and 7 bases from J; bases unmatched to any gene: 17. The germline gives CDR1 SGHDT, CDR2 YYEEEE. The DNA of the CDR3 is TGTGCCAGCAGCTCCTGGACAGGGGAATTTCTCTCGATAAATTCACCCCTCCACTTT. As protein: CASSSWTGEFLSINSPLHF.

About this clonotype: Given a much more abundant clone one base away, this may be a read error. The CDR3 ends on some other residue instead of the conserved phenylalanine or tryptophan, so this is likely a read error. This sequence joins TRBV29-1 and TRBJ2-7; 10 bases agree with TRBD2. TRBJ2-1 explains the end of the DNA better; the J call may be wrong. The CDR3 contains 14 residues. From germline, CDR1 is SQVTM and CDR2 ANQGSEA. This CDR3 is CSVVGLAGANEQFS. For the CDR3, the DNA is TGCAGCGTTGTGGGCCTAGCGGGGGCCAATGAGCAGTTCTCC.

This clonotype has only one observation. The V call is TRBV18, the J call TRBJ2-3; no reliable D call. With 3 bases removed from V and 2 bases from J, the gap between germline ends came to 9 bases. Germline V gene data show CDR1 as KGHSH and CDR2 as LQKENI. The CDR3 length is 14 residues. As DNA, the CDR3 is TGTGCCAGCTCACCCGCGAATCCCACAGATACGCAGTATTTT. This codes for CASSPANPTDTQYF. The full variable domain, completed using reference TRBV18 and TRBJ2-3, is NAGVMQNPRHLVRRRGQEARLRCSPMKGHSHVYWYRQLPEEGLKFMVYLQKENIIDESGMPKERFSAEFPKEGPSILRIQQVVRGDSAAYFCASSPANPTDTQYFGPGTRLTVL.

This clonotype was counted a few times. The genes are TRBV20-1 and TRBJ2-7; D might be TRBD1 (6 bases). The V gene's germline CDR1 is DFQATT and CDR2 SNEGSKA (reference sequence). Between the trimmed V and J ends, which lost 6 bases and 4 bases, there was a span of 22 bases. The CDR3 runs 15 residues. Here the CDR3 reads CSASLGTGRFYEQYF. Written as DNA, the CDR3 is TGCAGTGCATCCCTGGGAACAGGGAGATTTTACGAGCAGTACTTC.

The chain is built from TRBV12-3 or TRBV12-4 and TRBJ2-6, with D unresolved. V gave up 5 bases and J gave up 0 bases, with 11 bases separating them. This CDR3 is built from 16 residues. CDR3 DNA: TGTGCCAGCAGTACCCTGGACGGCTCTGGGGCCAACGTCCTGACTTTC. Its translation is CASSTLDGSGANVLTF.

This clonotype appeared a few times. The CDR3 sequence: CSVEDRASGTYEQYF. In DNA form, the CDR3 reads TGCAGCGTTGAAGATCGGGCTAGCGGGACCTACGAGCAGTACTTC. The chain has TRBV29-1 and TRBJ2-7; 9 nucleotides align to TRBD2. CDR1 and CDR2 (germline): SQVTM, ANQGSEA. The CDR3 length is 15 residues. The junction had 5 bases not matched to a gene; V was cut back by 0 bases and J by 2 bases.

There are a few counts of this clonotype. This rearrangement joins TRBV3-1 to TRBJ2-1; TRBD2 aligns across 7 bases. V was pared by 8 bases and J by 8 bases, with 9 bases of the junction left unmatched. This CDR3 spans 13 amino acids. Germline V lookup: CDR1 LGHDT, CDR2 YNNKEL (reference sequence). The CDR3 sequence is CASGADGRHEQFF. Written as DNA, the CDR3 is TGTGCCAGCGGGGCGGACGGGAGGCATGAGCAGTTCTTC.

CDR3 sequence reads: CSARRQKKDGEQYF. Here the CDR3 DNA reads TGCAGCGCCCGGCGACAGAAGAAAGATGGGGAGCAGTACTTC. This chain links TRBV20-1 with TRBJ2-7; TRBD1 might be the D (5 bases). CDR3 length: 14 residues. CDR1 and CDR2 (germline): DFQATT, SNEGSKA (reference sequence).